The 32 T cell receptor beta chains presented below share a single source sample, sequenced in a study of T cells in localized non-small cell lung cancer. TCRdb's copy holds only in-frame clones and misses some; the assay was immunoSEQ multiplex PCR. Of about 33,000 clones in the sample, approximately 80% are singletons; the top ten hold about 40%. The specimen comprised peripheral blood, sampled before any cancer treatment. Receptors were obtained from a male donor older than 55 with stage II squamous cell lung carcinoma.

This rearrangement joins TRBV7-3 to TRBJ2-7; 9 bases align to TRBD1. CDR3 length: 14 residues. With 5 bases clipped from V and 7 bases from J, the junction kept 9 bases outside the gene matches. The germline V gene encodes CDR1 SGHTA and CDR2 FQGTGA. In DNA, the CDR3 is TGTGCCAGCAGCCAAGGACAGGGGTCTGGGGAGCAGTACTTC. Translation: CASSQGQGSGEQYF.

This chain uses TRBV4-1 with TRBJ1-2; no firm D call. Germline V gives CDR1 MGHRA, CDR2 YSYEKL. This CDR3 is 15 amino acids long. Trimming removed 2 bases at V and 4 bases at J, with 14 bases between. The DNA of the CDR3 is TGCGCCAGCAGCCAAAGGCCGGGTATGGGCTATGGCTACACCTTC. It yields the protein CASSQRPGMGYGYTF.

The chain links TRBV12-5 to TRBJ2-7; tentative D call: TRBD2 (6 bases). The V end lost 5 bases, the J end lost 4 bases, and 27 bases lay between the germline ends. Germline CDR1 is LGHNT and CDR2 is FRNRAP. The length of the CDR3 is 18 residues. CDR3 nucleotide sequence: TGTGCTAGTGGTACAGGAGGATCTTGGCGTCGGGCGGGATACGAGCAGTACTTC. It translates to CASGTGGSWRRAGYEQYF.

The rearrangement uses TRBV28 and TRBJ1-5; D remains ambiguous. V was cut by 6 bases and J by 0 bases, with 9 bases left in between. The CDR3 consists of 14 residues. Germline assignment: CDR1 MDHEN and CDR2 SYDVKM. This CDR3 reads CASSTADSNQPQHF. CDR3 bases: TGTGCCAGCAGCACGGCAGATAGCAATCAGCCCCAGCATTTT. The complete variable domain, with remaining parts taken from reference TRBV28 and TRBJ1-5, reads DVKVTQSSRYLVKRTGEKVFLECVQDMDHENMFWYRQDPGLGLRLIYFSYDVKMKEKGDIPEGYSVSREKKERFSLILESASTNQTSMYLCASSTADSNQPQHFGDGTRLSIL.

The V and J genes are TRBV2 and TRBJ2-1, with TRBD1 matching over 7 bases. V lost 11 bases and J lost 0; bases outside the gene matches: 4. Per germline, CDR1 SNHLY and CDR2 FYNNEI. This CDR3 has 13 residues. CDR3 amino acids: CAGTVNSYNEQFF. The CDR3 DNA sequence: TGTGCCGGGACAGTTAACTCCTACAATGAGCAGTTCTTC.

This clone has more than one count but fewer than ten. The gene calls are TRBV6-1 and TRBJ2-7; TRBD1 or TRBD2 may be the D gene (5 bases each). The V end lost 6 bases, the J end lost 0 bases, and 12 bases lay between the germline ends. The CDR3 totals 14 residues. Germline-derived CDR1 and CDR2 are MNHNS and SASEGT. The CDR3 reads CASRSPGSSYEQYF. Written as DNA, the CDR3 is TGTGCCAGCAGGAGCCCAGGGAGCTCCTACGAGCAGTACTTC.

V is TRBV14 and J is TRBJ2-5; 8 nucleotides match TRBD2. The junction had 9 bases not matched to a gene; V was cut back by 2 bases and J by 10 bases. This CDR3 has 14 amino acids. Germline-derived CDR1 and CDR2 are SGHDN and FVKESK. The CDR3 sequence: CASSQSLAGTSQYF. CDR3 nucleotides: TGTGCCAGCAGCCAATCTCTCGCCGGGACTAGCCAGTACTTC.

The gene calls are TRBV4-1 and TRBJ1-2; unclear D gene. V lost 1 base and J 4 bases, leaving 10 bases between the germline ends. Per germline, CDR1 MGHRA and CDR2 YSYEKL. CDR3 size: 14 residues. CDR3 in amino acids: CASSQAALGYGYTF. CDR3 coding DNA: TGCGCCAGCAGCCAAGCGGCGTTGGGCTATGGCTACACCTTC.

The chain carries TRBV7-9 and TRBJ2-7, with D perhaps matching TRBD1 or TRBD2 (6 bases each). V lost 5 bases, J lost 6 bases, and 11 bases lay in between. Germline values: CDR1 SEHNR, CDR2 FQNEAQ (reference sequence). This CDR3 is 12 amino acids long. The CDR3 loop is CASSPGAGEQYF. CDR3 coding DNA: TGTGCCAGCAGCCCGGGGGCAGGCGAGCAGTACTTC.

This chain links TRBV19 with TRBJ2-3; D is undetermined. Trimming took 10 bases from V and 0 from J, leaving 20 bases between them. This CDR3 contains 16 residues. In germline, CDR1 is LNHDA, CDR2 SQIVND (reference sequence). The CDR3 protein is CATTLGSHISTDTQYF. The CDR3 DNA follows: TGTGCCACGACCCTCGGGTCCCACATTAGCACAGATACGCAGTATTTT.

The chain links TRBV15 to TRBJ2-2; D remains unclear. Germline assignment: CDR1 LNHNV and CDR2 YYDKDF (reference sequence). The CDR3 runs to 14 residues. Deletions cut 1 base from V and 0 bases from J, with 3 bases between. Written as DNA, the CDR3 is TGTGCCACCAGCAGAGGAACGAACACCGGGGAGCTGTTTTTT. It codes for CATSRGTNTGELFF.

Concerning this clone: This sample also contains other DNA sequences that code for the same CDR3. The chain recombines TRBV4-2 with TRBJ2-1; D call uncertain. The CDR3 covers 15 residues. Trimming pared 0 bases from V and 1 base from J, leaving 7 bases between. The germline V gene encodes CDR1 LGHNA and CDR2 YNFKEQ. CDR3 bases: TGTGCCAGCAGCCAAGATCAATCGTCCTACAATGAGCAGTTCTTC. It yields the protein CASSQDQSSYNEQFF.

CDR3: CASSQAGTGPEAFF. CDR3 in DNA: TGTGCCAGCAGCCAAGCGGGGACGGGACCAGAAGCTTTCTTT. The gene calls are TRBV14 and TRBJ1-1, with D possibly being TRBD1 (5 bases). The CDR3 covers 14 residues. The V gene lost 1 base and the J gene lost 8 bases, with 14 bases spanning the gap. Germline CDR1 and CDR2: SGHDN and FVKESK.

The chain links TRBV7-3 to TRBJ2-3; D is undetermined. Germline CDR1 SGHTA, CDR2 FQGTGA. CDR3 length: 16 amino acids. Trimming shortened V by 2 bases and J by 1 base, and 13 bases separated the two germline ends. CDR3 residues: CASSLHINRGTDTQYF. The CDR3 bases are TGTGCCAGCAGCTTACACATTAACCGGGGCACAGATACGCAGTATTTT. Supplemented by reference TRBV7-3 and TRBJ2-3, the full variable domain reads GAGVSQTPSNKVTEKGKYVELRCDPISGHTALYWYRQSLGQGPEFLIYFQGTGAADDSGLPNDRFFAVRPEGSVSTLKIQRTERGDSAVYLCASSLHINRGTDTQYFGPGTRLTVL.

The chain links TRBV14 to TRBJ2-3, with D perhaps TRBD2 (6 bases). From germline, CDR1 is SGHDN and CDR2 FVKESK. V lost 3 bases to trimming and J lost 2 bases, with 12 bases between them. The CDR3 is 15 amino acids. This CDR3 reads CASSHRETPTDTQYF. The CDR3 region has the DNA TGTGCCAGCAGCCACCGGGAGACCCCCACAGATACGCAGTATTTT.

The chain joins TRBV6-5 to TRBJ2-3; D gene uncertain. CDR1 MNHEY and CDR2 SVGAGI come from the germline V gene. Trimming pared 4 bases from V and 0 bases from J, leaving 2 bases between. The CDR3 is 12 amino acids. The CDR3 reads CASSSSTDTQYF. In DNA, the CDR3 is TGTGCCAGCAGTTCTAGCACAGATACGCAGTATTTT.

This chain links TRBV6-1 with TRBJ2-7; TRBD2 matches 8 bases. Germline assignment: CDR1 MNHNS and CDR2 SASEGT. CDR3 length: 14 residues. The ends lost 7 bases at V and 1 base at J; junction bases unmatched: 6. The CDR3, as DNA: TGTGCCAGCAATACAGCGGGAGAATCCTACGAGCAGTACTTC. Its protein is CASNTAGESYEQYF.

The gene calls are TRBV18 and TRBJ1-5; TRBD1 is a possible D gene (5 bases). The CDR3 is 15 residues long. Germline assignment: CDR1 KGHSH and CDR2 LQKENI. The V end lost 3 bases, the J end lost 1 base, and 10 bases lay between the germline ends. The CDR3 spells CASSPTAGSNQPQHF. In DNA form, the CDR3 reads TGTGCCAGCTCACCCACAGCAGGGAGCAATCAGCCCCAGCATTTT.

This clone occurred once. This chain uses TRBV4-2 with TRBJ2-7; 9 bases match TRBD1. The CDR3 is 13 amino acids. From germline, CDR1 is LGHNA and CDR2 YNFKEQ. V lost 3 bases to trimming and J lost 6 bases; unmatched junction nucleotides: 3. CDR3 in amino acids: CASSHPTGGEQYF. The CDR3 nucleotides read TGTGCCAGCAGCCATCCGACAGGGGGCGAGCAGTACTTC.

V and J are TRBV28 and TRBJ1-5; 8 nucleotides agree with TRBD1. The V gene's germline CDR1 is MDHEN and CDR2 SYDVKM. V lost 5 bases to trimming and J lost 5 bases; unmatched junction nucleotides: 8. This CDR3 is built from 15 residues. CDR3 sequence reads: CASSPGDRGYQPQHF. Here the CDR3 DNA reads TGTGCCAGCAGTCCTGGTGACAGGGGATATCAGCCCCAGCATTTT.

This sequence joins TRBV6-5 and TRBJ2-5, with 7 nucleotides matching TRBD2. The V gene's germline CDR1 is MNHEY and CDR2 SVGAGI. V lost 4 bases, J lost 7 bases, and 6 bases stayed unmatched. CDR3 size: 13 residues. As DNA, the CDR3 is TGTGCCAGCAGTTCCCAGCCGGGGGGGACCCAGTACTTC. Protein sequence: CASSSQPGGTQYF.

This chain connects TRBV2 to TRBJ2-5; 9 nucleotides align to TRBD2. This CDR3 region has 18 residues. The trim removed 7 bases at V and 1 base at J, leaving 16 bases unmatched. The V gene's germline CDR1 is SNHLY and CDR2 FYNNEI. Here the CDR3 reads CASTKTAGGTEAQETQYF. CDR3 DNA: TGTGCCAGCACCAAAACCGCGGGGGGGACAGAGGCCCAAGAGACCCAGTACTTC. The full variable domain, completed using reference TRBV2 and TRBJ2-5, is EPEVTQTPSHQVTQMGQEVILRCVPISNHLYFYWYRQILGQKVEFLVSFYNNEISEKSEIFDDQFSVERPDGSNFTLKIRSTKLEDSAMYFCASTKTAGGTEAQETQYFGPGTRLLVL.

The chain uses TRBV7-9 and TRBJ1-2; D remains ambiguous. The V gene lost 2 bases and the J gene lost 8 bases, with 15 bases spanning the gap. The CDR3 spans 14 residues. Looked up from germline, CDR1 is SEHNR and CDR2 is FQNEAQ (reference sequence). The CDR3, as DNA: TGTGCCAGCAGCTTACGCGACACCCGAGGGGGCTACACCTTC. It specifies CASSLRDTRGGYTF. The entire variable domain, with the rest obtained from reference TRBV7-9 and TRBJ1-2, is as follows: DTGVSQNPRHKITKRGQNVTFRCDPISEHNRLYWYRQTLGQGPEFLTYFQNEAQLEKSRLLSDRFSAERPKGSFSTLEIQRTEQGDSAMYLCASSLRDTRGGYTFGSGTRLTVV.

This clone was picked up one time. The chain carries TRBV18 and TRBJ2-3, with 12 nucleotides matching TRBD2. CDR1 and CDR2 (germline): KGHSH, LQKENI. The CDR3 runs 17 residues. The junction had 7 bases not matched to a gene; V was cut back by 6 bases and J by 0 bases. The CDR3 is CASSRGLAGTSTDTQYF. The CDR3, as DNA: TGTGCCAGCTCGCGAGGACTAGCGGGGACTAGCACAGATACGCAGTATTTT.

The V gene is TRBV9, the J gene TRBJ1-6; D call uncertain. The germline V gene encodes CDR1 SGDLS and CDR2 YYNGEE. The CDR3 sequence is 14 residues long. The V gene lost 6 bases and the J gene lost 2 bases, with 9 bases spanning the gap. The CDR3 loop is CASTRNPYNSPLHF. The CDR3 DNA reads TGTGCCAGCACGCGGAACCCCTATAATTCACCCCTCCACTTT.

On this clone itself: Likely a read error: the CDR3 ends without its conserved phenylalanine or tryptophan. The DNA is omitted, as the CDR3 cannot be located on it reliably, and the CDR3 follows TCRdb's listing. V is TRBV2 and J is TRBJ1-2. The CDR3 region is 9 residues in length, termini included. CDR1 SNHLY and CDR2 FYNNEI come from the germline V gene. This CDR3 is CASSEGRPS.

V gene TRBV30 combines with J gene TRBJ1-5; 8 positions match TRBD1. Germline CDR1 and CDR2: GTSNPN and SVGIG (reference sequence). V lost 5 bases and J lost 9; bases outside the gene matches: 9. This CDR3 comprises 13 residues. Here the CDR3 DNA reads TGTGCCTGGGGGACAGGAATTGGAAGGCCCCAGCATTTT. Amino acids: CAWGTGIGRPQHF. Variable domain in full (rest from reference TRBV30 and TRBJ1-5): SQTIHQWPATLVQPVGSPLSLECTVEGTSNPNLYWYRQAAGRGLQLLFYSVGIGQISSEVPQNLSASRPQDRQFILSSKKLLLSDSGFYLCAWGTGIGRPQHFGDGTRLSIL.

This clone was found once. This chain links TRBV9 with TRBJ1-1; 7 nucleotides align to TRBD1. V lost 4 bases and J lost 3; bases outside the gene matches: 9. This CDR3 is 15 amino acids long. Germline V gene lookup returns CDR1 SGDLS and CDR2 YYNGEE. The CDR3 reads CASSRVGQVYTEAFF. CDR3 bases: TGTGCCAGCAGCCGAGTCGGACAGGTATACACTGAAGCTTTCTTT.

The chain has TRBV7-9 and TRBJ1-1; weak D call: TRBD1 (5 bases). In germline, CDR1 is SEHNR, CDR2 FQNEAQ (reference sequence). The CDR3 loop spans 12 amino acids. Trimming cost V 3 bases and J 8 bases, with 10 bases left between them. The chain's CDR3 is CASSLGGLEAFF. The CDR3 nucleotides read TGTGCCAGCAGCTTGGGGGGGTTGGAAGCTTTCTTT.

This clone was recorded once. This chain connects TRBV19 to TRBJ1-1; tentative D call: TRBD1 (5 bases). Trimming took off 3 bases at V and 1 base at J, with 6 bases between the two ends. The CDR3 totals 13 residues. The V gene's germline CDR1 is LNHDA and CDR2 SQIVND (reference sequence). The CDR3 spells CASSMGRNTEAFF. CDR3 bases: TGTGCCAGTAGTATGGGGCGGAACACTGAAGCTTTCTTT. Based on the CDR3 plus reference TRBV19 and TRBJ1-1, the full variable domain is DGGITQSPKYLFRKEGQNVTLSCEQNLNHDAMYWYRQDPGQGLRLIYYSQIVNDFQKGDIAEGYSVSREKKESFPLTVTSAQKNPTAFYLCASSMGRNTEAFFGQGTRLTVV.

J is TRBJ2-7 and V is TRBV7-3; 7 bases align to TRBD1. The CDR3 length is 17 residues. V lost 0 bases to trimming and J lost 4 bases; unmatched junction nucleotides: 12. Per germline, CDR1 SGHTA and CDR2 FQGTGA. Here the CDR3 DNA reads TGTGCCAGCAGCTTAACGAAAGCTCAGCCAGGGGGATACGAGCAGTACTTC. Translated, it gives CASSLTKAQPGGYEQYF.

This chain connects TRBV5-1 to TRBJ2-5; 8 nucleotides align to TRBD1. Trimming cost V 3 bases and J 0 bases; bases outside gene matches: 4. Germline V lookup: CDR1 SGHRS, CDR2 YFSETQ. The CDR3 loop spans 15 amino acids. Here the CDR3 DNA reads TGCGCCAGCAGCTCGCTGACAGGGGACCAAGAGACCCAGTACTTC. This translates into CASSSLTGDQETQYF. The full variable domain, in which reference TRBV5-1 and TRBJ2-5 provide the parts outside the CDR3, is KAGVTQTPRYLIKTRGQQVTLSCSPISGHRSVSWYQQTPGQGLQFLFEYFSETQRNKGNFPGRFSGRQFSNSRSEMNVSTLELGDSALYLCASSSLTGDQETQYFGPGTRLLVL.